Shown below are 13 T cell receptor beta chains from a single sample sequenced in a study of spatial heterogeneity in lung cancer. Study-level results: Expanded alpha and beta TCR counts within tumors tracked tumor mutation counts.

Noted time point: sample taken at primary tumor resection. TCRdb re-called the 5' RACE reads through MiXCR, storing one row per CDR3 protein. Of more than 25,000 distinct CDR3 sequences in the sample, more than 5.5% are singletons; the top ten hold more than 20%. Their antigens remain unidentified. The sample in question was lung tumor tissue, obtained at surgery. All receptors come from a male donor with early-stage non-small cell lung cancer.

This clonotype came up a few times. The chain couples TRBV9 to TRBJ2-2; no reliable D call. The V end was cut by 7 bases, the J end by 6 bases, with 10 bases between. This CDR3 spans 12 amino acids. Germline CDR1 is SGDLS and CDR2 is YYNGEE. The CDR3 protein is CASAPAAGELFF. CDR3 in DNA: TGTGCCAGCGCCCCTGCGGCCGGGGAGCTGTTTTTT.

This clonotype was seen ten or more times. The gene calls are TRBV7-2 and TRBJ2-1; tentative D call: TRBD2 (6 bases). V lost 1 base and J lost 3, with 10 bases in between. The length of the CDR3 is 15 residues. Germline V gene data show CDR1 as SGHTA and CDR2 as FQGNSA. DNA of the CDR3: TGTGCCAGCAGCTTAGGGCGGGGTGGCTACAATGAGCAGTTCTTC. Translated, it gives CASSLGRGGYNEQFF.

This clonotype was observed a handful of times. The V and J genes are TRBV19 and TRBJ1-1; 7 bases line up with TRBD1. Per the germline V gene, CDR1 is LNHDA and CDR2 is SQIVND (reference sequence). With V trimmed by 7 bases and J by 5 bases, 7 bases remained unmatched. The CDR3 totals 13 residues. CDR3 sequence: CASIRQGSTEAFF. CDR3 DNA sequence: TGTGCCAGTATCAGACAGGGATCTACTGAAGCTTTCTTT.

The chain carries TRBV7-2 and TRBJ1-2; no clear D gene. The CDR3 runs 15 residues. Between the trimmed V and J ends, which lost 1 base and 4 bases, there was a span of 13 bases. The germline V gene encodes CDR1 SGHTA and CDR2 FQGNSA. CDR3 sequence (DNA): TGTGCCAGCAGCTTAGGTGGGATGCGGGGCTATGGCTACACCTTC. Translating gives CASSLGGMRGYGYTF.

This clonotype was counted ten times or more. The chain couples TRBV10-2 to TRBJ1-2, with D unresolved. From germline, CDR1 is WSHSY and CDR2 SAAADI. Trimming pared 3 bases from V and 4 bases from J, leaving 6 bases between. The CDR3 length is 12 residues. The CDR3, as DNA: TGCGCCAGCAGTGAAGAATTCTATGGCTACACCTTC. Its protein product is CASSEEFYGYTF.

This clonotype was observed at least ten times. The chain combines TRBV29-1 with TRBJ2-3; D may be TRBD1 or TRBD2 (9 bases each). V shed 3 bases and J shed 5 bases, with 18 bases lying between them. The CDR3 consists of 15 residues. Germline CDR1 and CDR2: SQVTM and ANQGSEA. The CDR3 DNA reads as TGCAGCGTTGAGCGGGGGGGACAGGGTGGAGATACGCAGTATTTT. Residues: CSVERGGQGGDTQYF.

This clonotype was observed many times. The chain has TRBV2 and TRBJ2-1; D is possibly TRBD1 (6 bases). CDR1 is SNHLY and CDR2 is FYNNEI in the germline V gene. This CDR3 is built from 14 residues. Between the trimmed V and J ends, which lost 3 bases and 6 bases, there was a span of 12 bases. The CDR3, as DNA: TGTGCCAGCAGTGACAGGGGCAATATCAATGAGCAGTTCTTC. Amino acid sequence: CASSDRGNINEQFF.

The CDR3 DNA reads as TGTGCCAGCAGTTTAAGACAGGGAATATTTCAGCCCCAGCATTTT. The encoded protein is CASSLRQGIFQPQHF. This rearrangement joins TRBV27 to TRBJ1-5; 7 bases fit TRBD1. V gave up 2 bases and J gave up 6 bases; unmatched junction bases: 7. The CDR3 runs 15 residues. From germline, CDR1 is MNHEY and CDR2 SMNVEV (reference sequence).

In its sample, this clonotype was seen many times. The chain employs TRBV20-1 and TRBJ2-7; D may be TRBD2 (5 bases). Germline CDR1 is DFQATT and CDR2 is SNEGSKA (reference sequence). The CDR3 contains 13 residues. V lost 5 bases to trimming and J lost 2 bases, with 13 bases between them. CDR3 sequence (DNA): TGCAGTGCTGCGGATGGCGGGCCCTACGAGCAGTACTTC. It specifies CSAADGGPYEQYF.

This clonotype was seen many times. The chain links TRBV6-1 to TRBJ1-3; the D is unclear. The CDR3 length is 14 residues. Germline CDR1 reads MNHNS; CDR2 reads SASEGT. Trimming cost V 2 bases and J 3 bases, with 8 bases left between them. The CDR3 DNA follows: TGTGCCAGCAGTGAACTCCCCATTGGAAACACCATATATTTT. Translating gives CASSELPIGNTIYF.

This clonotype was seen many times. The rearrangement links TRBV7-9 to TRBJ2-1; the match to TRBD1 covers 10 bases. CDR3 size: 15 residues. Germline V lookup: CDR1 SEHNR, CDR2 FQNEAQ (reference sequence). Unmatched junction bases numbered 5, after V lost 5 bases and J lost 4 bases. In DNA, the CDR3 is TGTGCCAGCAGCCTTGGGACAGGGGTGTACAATGAGCAGTTCTTC. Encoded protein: CASSLGTGVYNEQFF.

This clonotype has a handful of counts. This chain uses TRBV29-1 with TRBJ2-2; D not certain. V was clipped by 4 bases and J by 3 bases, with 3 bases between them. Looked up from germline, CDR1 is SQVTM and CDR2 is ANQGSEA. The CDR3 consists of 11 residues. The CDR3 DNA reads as TGCAGCGTTGCTGACACCGGGGAGCTGTTTTTT. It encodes CSVADTGELFF.

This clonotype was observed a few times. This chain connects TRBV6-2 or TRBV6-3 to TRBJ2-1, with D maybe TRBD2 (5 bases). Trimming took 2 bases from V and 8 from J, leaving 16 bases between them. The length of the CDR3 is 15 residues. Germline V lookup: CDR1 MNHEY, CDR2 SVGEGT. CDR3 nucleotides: TGTGCCAGCAGTTACCCCGGACTGGGTTTGGATGAGCAGTTCTTC. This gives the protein CASSYPGLGLDEQFF.